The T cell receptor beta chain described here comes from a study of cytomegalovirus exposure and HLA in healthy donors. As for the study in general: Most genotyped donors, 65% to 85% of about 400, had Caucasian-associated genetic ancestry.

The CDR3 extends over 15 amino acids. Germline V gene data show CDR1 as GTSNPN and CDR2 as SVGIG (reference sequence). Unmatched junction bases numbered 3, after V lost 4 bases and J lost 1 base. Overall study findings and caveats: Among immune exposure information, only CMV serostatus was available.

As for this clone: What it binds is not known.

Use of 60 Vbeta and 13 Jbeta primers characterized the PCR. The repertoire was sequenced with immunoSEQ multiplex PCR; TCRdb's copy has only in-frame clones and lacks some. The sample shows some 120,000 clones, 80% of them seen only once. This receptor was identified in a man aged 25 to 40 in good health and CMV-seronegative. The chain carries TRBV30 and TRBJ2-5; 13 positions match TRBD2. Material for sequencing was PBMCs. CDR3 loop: CAWTGTSGTQETQYF. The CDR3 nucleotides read TGTGCCTGGACCGGGACTAGCGGGACCCAAGAGACCCAGTACTTC.